The 15 T cell receptor beta chains below were found in one sample sequenced in a study of cytotoxic CD8 clonotypes in ibrutinib-treated CLL. The protocol was immunoSEQ multiplex PCR, while the TCRdb copy is restricted to in-frame clones and leaves out a portion. The sample carries tens of thousands of clones, around 60% recorded once. This material consisted of PBMCs, taken after 24 months of ibrutinib treatment. Receptors were obtained from a human donor with chronic lymphocytic leukemia.

The chain couples TRBV28 to TRBJ2-7; TRBD1 might be the D (5 bases). This CDR3 comprises 12 residues. Germline-derived CDR1 and CDR2 are MDHEN and SYDVKM. The germline V and J ends were trimmed by 6 bases and 3 bases, with 9 bases remaining between them. For the CDR3, the DNA is TGTGCCAGCAGCAGGCAGGGCTACGAGCAGTACTTC. The encoded protein is CASSRQGYEQYF.

The gene calls are TRBV28 and TRBJ1-1; tentatively, D is TRBD1 (5 bases). This CDR3 region has 16 residues. Trimming cost V 7 bases and J 1 base, with 19 bases left between them. The V gene's germline CDR1 is MDHEN and CDR2 SYDVKM. CDR3 DNA: TGTGCCAGCACCTCCCCGGCAGACCAGGGGAACACTGAAGCTTTCTTT. Translating it yields CASTSPADQGNTEAFF.

This clone was detected only a few times. J is TRBJ2-1 and V is TRBV29-1; TRBD2 agrees at 12 bases. Germline lookup yields CDR1 SQVTM and CDR2 ANQGSEA. This CDR3 has 13 amino acids. CDR3: CSAPSGGVHEQFF. In DNA, the CDR3 is TGCAGTGCCCCTAGCGGGGGGGTCCATGAGCAGTTCTTC.

The CDR3 DNA sequence: TGTGCCAGCACCCCGGGACAGACACAGGGTTCGGGCTACACCTTC. Its protein product is CASTPGQTQGSGYTF. The chain links TRBV6-5 to TRBJ1-2, with 7 bases that match TRBD1. The V and J ends lost 7 bases and 8 bases, in that order; junction bases with no gene match: 16. Per the germline V gene, CDR1 is MNHEY and CDR2 is SVGAGI. The CDR3 consists of 15 residues.

The V call is TRBV7-2, the J call TRBJ1-4; D call uncertain. The germline CDR1 and CDR2 sequences are SGHTA and FQGNSA. Deletions cut 0 bases from V and 4 bases from J, with 6 bases between. The CDR3 loop spans 14 amino acids. For the CDR3, the DNA is TGTGCCAGCAGCTTAGCAGGCGTTAATGAAAAACTGTTTTTT. Translating it yields CASSLAGVNEKLFF. Full variable domain (missing parts from reference TRBV7-2 and TRBJ1-4): GAGVSQSPSNKVTEKGKDVELRCDPISGHTALYWYRQSLGQGLEFLIYFQGNSAPDKSGLPSDRFSAERTGGSVSTLTIQRTQQEDSAVYLCASSLAGVNEKLFFGSGTQLSVL.

The chain uses TRBV5-1 and TRBJ2-3, with 9 bases lining up with TRBD2. This CDR3 is built from 15 residues. Trimming removed 2 bases from V and 1 base from J; junction bases left unmatched: 2. The V gene's germline CDR1 is SGHRS and CDR2 YFSETQ. The DNA of the CDR3 is TGCGCCAGCAGCTTAGCGGGAGGCCGCACAGATACGCAGTATTTT. Translated, it gives CASSLAGGRTDTQYF.

The V gene is TRBV6-5, the J gene TRBJ1-2, with D perhaps TRBD1 (5 bases). The CDR3 covers 11 residues. CDR1 is MNHEY, CDR2 SVGAGI, per germline. The V and J ends lost 8 bases and 4 bases respectively, with 8 bases between them. Here the CDR3 DNA reads TGTGCCAGCGGCAGGGTCTATGGCTACACCTTC. It is translated as CASGRVYGYTF.

This clone was detected a few times. The chain has TRBV10-2 and TRBJ1-2, with D perhaps TRBD1 (5 bases). Germline values: CDR1 WSHSY, CDR2 SAAADI. With 4 bases removed from V and 4 bases from J, the gap between germline ends came to 10 bases. The length of the CDR3 is 13 residues. CDR3 sequence reads: CASSAGVPYGYTF. The CDR3 DNA follows: TGCGCCAGCAGTGCGGGGGTCCCCTATGGCTACACCTTC.

The CDR3 DNA reads TGTGCCATCAGTGAGGGACAGATCACAGATACGCAGTATTTT. It is translated as CAISEGQITDTQYF. The V and J genes are TRBV10-3 and TRBJ2-3, with a tentative D call TRBD1 (6 bases). Germline lookup yields CDR1 ENHRY and CDR2 SYGVKD. The CDR3 length is 14 residues. V was trimmed by 2 bases and J by 2 bases, leaving 8 bases between them.

V and J are TRBV27 and TRBJ2-7; TRBD1 or TRBD2 may be the D gene (5 bases each). Trimming stripped 5 bases from V and 7 bases from J, with 18 bases between. Germline V gene data show CDR1 as MNHEY and CDR2 as SMNVEV (reference sequence). CDR3 length: 14 residues. The chain's CDR3 is CASSRFLRGGEQYV. The CDR3 DNA follows: TGTGCCAGCAGTCGGTTTCTACGGGGCGGGGAGCAGTACGTC.

A remark on this clone: Other DNA sequences in this sample translate to the same CDR3. This sequence joins TRBV2 and TRBJ2-5; D is possibly TRBD2 (7 bases). The CDR3 sequence is 14 residues long. V dropped 4 bases and J dropped 4 bases, with 13 bases sitting between them. Germline V lookup: CDR1 SNHLY, CDR2 FYNNEI. The CDR3 reads CASSGGGRRETQYF. CDR3 bases: TGTGCCAGCAGTGGGGGGGGGCGCCGAGAGACCCAGTACTTC.

The chain recombines TRBV21-1 with TRBJ2-2. TRBV21-1 is shown as a pseudogene. This CDR3 spans 13 amino acids. Here the CDR3 DNA reads TGTGCCAGCTGGCCAGGACGGACCGGGGAGCTGTTTTTT. The encoded protein is CASWPGRTGELFF.

This clone was observed a handful of times. The CDR3 DNA reads as TGTGCCAGCAGTCTGGGACTAGCAGTAGCCAAAAACATTCAGTACTTC. This gives the protein CASSLGLAVAKNIQYF. The rearrangement links TRBV2 to TRBJ2-4, with 9 bases matching TRBD2. The CDR3 contains 16 residues. Germline V gene data show CDR1 as SNHLY and CDR2 as FYNNEI. V trimming: 5 bases; J trimming: 0 bases; junction bases outside the gene matches: 5. The whole variable domain, filled in from reference TRBV2 and TRBJ2-4, reads EPEVTQTPSHQVTQMGQEVILRCVPISNHLYFYWYRQILGQKVEFLVSFYNNEISEKSEIFDDQFSVERPDGSNFTLKIRSTKLEDSAMYFCASSLGLAVAKNIQYFGAGTRLSVL.

The genes are TRBV11-3 and TRBJ2-7; 7 bases are shared with TRBD2. The ends lost 6 bases at V and 5 bases at J; junction bases unmatched: 13. Germline CDR1 and CDR2: SGHNT and YENEEA. This CDR3 is built from 15 residues. The CDR3 nucleotides read TGTGCCAGCAGTACTAGCGCGAGCACCTGGGACGAGCAGTACTTC. Its translation is CASSTSASTWDEQYF.

The chain carries TRBV5-1 and TRBJ2-5, with D perhaps assigned TRBD1 or TRBD2 (5 bases each). V lost 2 bases and J 5 bases, leaving 13 bases between the germline ends. CDR1 and CDR2 (germline): SGHRS, YFSETQ. The CDR3 totals 14 residues. For the CDR3, the DNA is TGCGCCAGCAGCTTTGGGGGAGTGGAGGAGACCCAGTACTTC. Translating gives CASSFGGVEETQYF.